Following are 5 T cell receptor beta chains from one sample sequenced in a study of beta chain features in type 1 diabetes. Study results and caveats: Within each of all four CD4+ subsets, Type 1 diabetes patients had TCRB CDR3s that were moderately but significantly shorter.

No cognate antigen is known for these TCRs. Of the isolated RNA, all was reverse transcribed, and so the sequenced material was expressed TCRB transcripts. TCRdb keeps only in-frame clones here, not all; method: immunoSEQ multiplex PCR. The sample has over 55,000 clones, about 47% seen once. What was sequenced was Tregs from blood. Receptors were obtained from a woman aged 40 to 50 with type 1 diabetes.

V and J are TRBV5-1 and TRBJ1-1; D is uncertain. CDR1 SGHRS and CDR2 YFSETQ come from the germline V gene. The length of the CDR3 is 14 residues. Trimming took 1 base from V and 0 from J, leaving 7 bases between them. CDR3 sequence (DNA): TGCGCCAGCAGCTTGAACACCATGAACACTGAAGCTTTCTTT. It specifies CASSLNTMNTEAFF.

The CDR3 loop is CASSPAGLTYEQYF. The CDR3 nucleotides read TGTGCCAGCAGTCCAGCGGGGCTCACCTACGAGCAGTACTTC. The chain couples TRBV6-6 to TRBJ2-7; 7 bases align to TRBD2. Trimming took 5 bases from V and 2 from J; bases not matched to a gene: 6. CDR1 is MNHNY, CDR2 SVGAGI, per germline (reference sequence). The CDR3 is 14 amino acids.

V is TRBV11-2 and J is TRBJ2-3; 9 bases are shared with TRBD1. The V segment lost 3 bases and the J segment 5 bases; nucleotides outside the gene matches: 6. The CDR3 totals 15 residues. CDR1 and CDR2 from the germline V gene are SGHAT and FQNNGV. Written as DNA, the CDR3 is TGTGCCAGCAGCTTCGGGACAGGGTTAGGAGATACGCAGTATTTT. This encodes CASSFGTGLGDTQYF. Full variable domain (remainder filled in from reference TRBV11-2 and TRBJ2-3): EAGVAQSPRYKIIEKRQSVAFWCNPISGHATLYWYQQILGQGPKLLIQFQNNGVVDDSQLPKDRFSAERLKGVDSTLKIQPAKLEDSAVYLCASSFGTGLGDTQYFGPGTRLTVL.

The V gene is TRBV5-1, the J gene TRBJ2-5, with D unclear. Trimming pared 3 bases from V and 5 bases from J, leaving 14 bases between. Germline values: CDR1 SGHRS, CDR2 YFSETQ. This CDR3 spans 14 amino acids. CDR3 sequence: CASSSLRPGETQYF. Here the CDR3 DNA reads TGCGCCAGCAGCTCGCTGAGGCCCGGGGAGACCCAGTACTTC.

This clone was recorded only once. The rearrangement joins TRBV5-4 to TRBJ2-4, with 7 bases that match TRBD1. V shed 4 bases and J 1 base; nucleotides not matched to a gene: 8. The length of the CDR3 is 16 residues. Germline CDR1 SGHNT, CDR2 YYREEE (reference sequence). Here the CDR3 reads CASSATGEMAKNIQYF. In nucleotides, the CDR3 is TGTGCCAGCAGCGCCACAGGGGAGATGGCCAAAAACATTCAGTACTTC.